A single sample gave rise to the 9 T cell receptor beta chains below, sequenced in a study of T cell responses to AZD1222 COVID-19 vaccine (dated by TCRdb to about 2021). The library was built by means of the immunoSEQ multiplex PCR assay. TCRdb retrieved this table from immuneACCESS and kept in-frame rearrangements only. Not all clones are present; in checked studies, unresolved V genes account for under half, and no reason is known for the remainder. A total of 50,000 to 75,000 clones appear in this sample, roughly 89% of them only once. The top ten hold over 5% of the sample. The intended sense of this specimen's time point label: about 28 days (+/-7) after the second vaccine dose. The sequencing used peripheral blood, collected 28 days after the second AZD1222 dose. The receptors here all came from an adult who received the AZD1222 COVID-19 vaccine.

V is TRBV5-1 and J is TRBJ2-7; 8 nucleotides agree with TRBD1. This CDR3 has 16 residues. The germline gives CDR1 SGHRS, CDR2 YFSETQ. Germline trimming cut 4 bases from V and 6 bases from J; bases unmatched to any gene: 15. Here the CDR3 reads CASSATGQGSVGEQYF. CDR3 DNA sequence: TGCGCCAGCAGCGCGACCGGACAGGGAAGTGTGGGCGAGCAGTACTTC.

The chain is built from TRBV19 and TRBJ2-3; no definite D call. The germline CDR1 and CDR2 sequences are LNHDA and SQIVND (reference sequence). CDR3 length: 16 amino acids. V was trimmed by 4 bases and J by 1 base, leaving 15 bases between them. CDR3 loop: CASSNGDISRTDTQYF. The CDR3 DNA reads as TGTGCCAGTAGTAATGGTGACATATCCCGCACAGATACGCAGTATTTT.

This chain links TRBV5-6 with TRBJ2-5, with D hard to call. The length of the CDR3 is 15 residues. V was clipped by 0 bases and J by 3 bases, with 12 bases between them. Looked up from germline, CDR1 is SGHDT and CDR2 is YYEEEE. The CDR3 nucleotides read TGTGCCAGCAGCTTGGCCGGAATACCAGAAGAGACCCAGTACTTC. Its translation is CASSLAGIPEETQYF.

The J gene is TRBJ2-5, the V gene TRBV29-1; 8 positions agree with TRBD1. Germline V gene sequence: CDR1 SQVTM, CDR2 ANQGSEA. The junction had 2 bases not matched to a gene; V was cut back by 3 bases and J by 5 bases. The CDR3 is made up of 12 amino acids. CDR3 region: CSVDRGLETQYF. Here the CDR3 DNA reads TGCAGCGTTGACAGGGGGCTGGAGACCCAGTACTTC.

V is TRBV5-1 and J is TRBJ2-3, with 7 positions matching TRBD2. The CDR3 length is 16 residues. V was pared by 6 bases and J by 1 base, with 11 bases of the junction left unmatched. Germline CDR1 is SGHRS and CDR2 is YFSETQ. The CDR3 DNA is TGCGCCAGCACCACGGGGGGTCTTACCCGCACAGATACGCAGTATTTT. Translation gives CASTTGGLTRTDTQYF. Variable domain in full (rest from reference TRBV5-1 and TRBJ2-3): KAGVTQTPRYLIKTRGQQVTLSCSPISGHRSVSWYQQTPGQGLQFLFEYFSETQRNKGNFPGRFSGRQFSNSRSEMNVSTLELGDSALYLCASTTGGLTRTDTQYFGPGTRLTVL.

The V and J genes are TRBV20-1 and TRBJ2-5; no clear D. Germline V gives CDR1 DFQATT, CDR2 SNEGSKA (reference sequence). V was cut by 8 bases and J by 5 bases, with 12 bases left in between. The CDR3 extends over 11 amino acids. The CDR3 DNA follows: TGCAGTCGGCTAAAAGGCGAGACCCAGTACTTC. It codes for CSRLKGETQYF.

This chain uses TRBV6-5 with TRBJ2-1; the D gene is possibly TRBD1 (6 bases). The CDR3 consists of 15 residues. Germline CDR1 and CDR2: MNHEY and SVGAGI. V was shortened by 6 bases and J by 6 bases, with 18 bases between the two germline ends. The DNA of the CDR3 is TGTGCCAGCAGCCGCTCGGGACACCCTGGCAATGAGCAGTTCTTC. As protein: CASSRSGHPGNEQFF.

This chain uses TRBV13 with TRBJ2-7; D tentatively fits TRBD1 or TRBD2 (6 bases each). The CDR3 has 12 residues. CDR1 PRHDT and CDR2 FYEKMQ come from the germline V gene (reference sequence). The V gene lost 4 bases and the J gene lost 6 bases, with 10 bases spanning the gap. The CDR3 DNA follows: TGTGCCAGCAGCTCCGGGGGCCTCGAGCAGTACTTC. It specifies CASSSGGLEQYF. Drawing the rest from reference TRBV13 and TRBJ2-7, the complete variable domain is AAGVIQSPRHLIKEKRETATLKCYPIPRHDTVYWYQQGPGQDPQFLISFYEKMQSDKGSIPDRFSAQQFSDYHSELNMSSLELGDSALYFCASSSGGLEQYFGPGTRLTVT.

This chain links TRBV27 with TRBJ1-1; perhaps TRBD1 as D (5 bases). The CDR3 covers 15 residues. Germline values: CDR1 MNHEY, CDR2 SMNVEV (reference sequence). V lost 6 bases and J lost 0, with 14 bases in between. The CDR3, as DNA: TGTGCCAGCAGCTCCACACACAGGCTGAACACTGAAGCTTTCTTT. This gives the protein CASSSTHRLNTEAFF.